This TCR beta chain was obtained from a study of neoadjuvant anti-PD-1 for oral cavity cancer. Patients were newly diagnosed with stage II-IVA oral cavity squamous cell carcinoma without prior systemic or radiation treatment. The CDR3 is 15 residues long. In germline, CDR1 is SGHRS, CDR2 YFSETQ. Trimming removed 1 base from V and 8 bases from J; junction bases left unmatched: 4. Method: immunoSEQ multiplex PCR; TCRdb's copy keeps in-frame clones and lacks some. The sample records around 62,000 clones, 65% to 80% being singletons. Study-wide findings and caveats: Treg/Th17 ratio rose with pretreatment blood and fell with post-treatment tumor TCRbeta clonality.

As regards this clone: The antigen is not known.

The sequences come from PBMCs, collected before nivolumab (anti-PD-1) treatment. The chain uses TRBV5-1 and TRBJ2-1, with TRBD2 matching 12 bases. The sequence came from a person between 40 and 80 years old with oral cavity squamous cell carcinoma. DNA of the CDR3: TGCGCCAGCAGCTTGCGGACTAGCGGGAAAGATGAGCAGTTCTTC. Amino acid sequence: CASSLRTSGKDEQFF. The whole variable domain, remainder taken from reference TRBV5-1 and TRBJ2-1, is KAGVTQTPRYLIKTRGQQVTLSCSPISGHRSVSWYQQTPGQGLQFLFEYFSETQRNKGNFPGRFSGRQFSNSRSEMNVSTLELGDSALYLCASSLRTSGKDEQFFGPGTRLTVL.